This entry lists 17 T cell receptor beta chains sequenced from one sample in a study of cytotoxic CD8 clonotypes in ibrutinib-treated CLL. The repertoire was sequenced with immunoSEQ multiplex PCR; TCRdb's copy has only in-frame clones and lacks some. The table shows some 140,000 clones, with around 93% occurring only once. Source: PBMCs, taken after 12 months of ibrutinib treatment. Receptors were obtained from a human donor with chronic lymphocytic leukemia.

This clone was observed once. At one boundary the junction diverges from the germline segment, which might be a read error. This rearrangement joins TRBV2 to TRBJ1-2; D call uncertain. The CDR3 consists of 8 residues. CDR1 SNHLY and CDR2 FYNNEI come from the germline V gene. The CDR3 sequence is CASSETLF. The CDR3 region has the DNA TGTGCCAGCAGTGAGACTCTCTTC.

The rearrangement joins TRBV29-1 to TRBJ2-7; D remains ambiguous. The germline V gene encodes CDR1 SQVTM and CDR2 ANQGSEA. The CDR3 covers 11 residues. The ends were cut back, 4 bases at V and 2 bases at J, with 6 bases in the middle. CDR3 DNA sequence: TGCAGCGTTGTCAAAGCCTACGAGCAGTACTTC. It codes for CSVVKAYEQYF.

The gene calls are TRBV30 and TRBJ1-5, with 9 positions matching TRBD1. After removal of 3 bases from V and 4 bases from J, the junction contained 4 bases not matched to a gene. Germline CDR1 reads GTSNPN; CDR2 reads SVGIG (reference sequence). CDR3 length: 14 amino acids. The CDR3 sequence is CAWSIGTGNQPQHF. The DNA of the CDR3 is TGTGCCTGGAGCATCGGGACAGGGAATCAGCCCCAGCATTTT.

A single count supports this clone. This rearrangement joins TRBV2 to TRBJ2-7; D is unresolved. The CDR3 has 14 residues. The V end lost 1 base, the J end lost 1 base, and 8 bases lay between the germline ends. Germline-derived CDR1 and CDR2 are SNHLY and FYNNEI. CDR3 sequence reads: CASSEGVLSYEQYF. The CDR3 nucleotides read TGTGCCAGCAGTGAAGGGGTGTTGTCCTACGAGCAGTACTTC.

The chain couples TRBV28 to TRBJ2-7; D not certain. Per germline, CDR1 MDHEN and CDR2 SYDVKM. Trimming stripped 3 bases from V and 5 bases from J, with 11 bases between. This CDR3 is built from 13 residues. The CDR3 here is CASSLGPRNEQYF. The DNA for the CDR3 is TGTGCCAGCAGTTTGGGTCCAAGGAACGAGCAGTACTTC.

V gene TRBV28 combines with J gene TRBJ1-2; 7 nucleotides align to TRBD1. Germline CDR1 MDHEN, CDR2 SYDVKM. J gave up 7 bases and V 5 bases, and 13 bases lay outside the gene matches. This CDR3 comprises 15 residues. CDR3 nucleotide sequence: TGTGCCAGCAGTCCCCCAGGGGAGGGGGCGGGTGGCTACACCTTC. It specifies CASSPPGEGAGGYTF.

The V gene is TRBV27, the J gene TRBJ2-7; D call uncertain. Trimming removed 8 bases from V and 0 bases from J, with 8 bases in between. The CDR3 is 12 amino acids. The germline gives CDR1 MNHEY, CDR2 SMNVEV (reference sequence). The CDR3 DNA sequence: TGTGCCAGCGGGATAAGCTCCTACGAGCAGTACTTC. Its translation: CASGISSYEQYF.

DNA for the CDR3: TGTGCCAGCAGTTGGGGGGGAGTAGGGTACAATGAGCAGTTCTTC. Translation: CASSWGGVGYNEQFF. This chain joins TRBV2 and TRBJ2-1; 7 bases are shared with TRBD2. This CDR3 comprises 15 residues. From germline, CDR1 is SNHLY and CDR2 FYNNEI. V lost 5 bases and J lost 4; bases outside the gene matches: 8.

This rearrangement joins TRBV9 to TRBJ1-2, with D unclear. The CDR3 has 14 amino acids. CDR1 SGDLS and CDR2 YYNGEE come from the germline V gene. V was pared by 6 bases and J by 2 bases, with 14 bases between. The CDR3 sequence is CASTPQGINYGYTF. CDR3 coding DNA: TGTGCCAGCACCCCACAAGGGATAAACTATGGCTACACCTTC.

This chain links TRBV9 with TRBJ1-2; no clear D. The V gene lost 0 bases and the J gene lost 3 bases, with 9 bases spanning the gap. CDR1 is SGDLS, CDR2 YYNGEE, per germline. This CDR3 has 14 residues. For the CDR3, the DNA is TGTGCCAGCAGCGTAGAGGTGTTGGACTATGGCTACACCTTC. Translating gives CASSVEVLDYGYTF.

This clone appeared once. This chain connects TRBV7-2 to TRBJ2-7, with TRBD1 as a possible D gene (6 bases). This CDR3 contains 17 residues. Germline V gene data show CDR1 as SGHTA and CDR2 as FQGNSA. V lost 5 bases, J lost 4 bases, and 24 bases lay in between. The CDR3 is CASSASQPGGQIYEQYF. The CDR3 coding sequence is TGTGCCAGCAGCGCATCTCAGCCCGGTGGACAGATTTACGAGCAGTACTTC.

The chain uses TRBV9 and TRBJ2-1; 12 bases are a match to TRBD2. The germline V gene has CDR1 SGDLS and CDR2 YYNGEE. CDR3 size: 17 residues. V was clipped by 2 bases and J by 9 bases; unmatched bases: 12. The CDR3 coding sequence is TGTGCCAGCAGCGTCACCCTGACTAGCGGGAGTTTGGGTGAGCAGTTCTTC. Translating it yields CASSVTLTSGSLGEQFF.

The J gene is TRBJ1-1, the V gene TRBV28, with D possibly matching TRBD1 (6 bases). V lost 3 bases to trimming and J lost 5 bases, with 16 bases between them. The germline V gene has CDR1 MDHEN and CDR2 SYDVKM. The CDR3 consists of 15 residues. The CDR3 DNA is TGTGCCAGCAGTTTTTTGGGGGGGGCTGGTACTGAAGCTTTCTTT. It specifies CASSFLGGAGTEAFF.

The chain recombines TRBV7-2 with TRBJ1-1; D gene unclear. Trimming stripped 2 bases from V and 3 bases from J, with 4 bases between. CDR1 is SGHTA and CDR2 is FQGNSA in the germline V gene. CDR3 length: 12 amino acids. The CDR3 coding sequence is TGTGCCAGCAGCTTAATAGACACTGAAGCTTTCTTT. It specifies CASSLIDTEAFF.

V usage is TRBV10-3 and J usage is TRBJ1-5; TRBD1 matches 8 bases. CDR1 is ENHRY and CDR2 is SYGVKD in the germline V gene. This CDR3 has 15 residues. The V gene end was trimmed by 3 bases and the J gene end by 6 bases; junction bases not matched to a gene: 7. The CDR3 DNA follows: TGTGCCATCAGTGATTTTGGACAGGGAATTCAGCCCCAGCATTTT. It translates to CAISDFGQGIQPQHF.

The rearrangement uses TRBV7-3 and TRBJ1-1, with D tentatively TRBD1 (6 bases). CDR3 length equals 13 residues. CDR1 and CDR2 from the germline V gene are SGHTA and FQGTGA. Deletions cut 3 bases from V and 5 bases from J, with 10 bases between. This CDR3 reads CASSLGARTEAFF. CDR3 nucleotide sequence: TGTGCCAGCAGCTTGGGGGCGCGGACTGAAGCTTTCTTT.

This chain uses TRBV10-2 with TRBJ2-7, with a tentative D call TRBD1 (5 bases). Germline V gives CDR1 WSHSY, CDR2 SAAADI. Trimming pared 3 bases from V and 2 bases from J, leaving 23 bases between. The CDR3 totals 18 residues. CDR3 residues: CASSDVFGWTIPPYEQYF. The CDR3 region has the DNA TGCGCCAGCAGTGACGTTTTTGGGTGGACAATCCCCCCCTACGAGCAGTACTTC.